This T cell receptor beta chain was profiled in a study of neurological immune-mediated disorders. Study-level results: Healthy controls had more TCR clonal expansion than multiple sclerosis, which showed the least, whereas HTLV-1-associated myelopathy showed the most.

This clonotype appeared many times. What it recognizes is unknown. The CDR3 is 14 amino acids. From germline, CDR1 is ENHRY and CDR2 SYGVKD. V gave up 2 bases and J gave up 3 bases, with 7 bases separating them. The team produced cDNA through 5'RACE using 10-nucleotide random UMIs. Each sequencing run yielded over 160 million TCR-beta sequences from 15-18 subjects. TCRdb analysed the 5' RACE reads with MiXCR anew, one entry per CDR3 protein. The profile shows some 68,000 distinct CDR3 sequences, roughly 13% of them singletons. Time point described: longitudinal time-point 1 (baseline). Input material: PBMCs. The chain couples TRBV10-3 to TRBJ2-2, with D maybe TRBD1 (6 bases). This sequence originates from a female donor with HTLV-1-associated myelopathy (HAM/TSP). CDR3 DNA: TGTGCCATCAGTGAGGACAGGTACACCGGGGAGCTGTTTTTT. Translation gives CAISEDRYTGELFF.